This record concerns one T cell receptor (beta chain) sequence. Its antigen remains unknown. The data belong to a study of identical twins. Germline CDR1 and CDR2: MNHEY and SVGEGT. The CDR3 sequence is 13 residues long. The V segment lost 7 bases and the J segment 1 base; nucleotides outside the gene matches: 3. Each donor (without exception) was a healthy Caucasian. Template switching added a universal primer site; cDNA carried unique molecular identifiers. TCRdb called the 5' RACE reads again in MiXCR, with one record for every CDR3 protein. The sample holds around 220,000 distinct CDR3 sequences, under 12% seen once. Study results and limitations: Invariant MAIT and iNKT cells may have partly biased zero-insertion analyses.

This TCR was recovered from a man aged 50-59 years in good health. Sequenced: memory T cells sorted from blood. The rearrangement links TRBV6-2 or TRBV6-3 to TRBJ2-5; TRBD2 aligns across 7 bases. CDR3 amino acids: CASKAGVQETQYF. The CDR3, as DNA: TGTGCCAGCAAGGCGGGGGTCCAAGAGACCCAGTACTTC.